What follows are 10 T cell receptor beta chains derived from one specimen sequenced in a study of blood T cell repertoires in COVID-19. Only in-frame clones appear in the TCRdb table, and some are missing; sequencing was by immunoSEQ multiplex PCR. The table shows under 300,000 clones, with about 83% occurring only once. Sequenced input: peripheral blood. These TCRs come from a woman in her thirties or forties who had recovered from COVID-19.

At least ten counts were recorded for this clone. The CDR3 sequence is CASSRSYRGYEQYF. DNA of the CDR3: TGTGCCAGCAGCCGGAGCTACCGGGGGTACGAGCAGTACTTC. The V and J genes are TRBV28 and TRBJ2-7; possible D gene TRBD2, 6 bases. This CDR3 region has 14 residues. Germline CDR1 and CDR2: MDHEN and SYDVKM. The ends were cut back, 6 bases at V and 4 bases at J, with 16 bases in the middle.

This CDR3 is CASSVRQSNSGNTIYF. CDR3 nucleotide sequence: TGTGCCAGCAGCGTCCGACAGAGTAACTCTGGAAACACCATATATTTT. The V and J genes are TRBV11-3 and TRBJ1-3; D possibly corresponds to TRBD1 (5 bases). The CDR3 length is 16 residues. V gave up 5 bases and J gave up 0 bases, with 14 bases separating them. In germline, CDR1 is SGHNT, CDR2 YENEEA.

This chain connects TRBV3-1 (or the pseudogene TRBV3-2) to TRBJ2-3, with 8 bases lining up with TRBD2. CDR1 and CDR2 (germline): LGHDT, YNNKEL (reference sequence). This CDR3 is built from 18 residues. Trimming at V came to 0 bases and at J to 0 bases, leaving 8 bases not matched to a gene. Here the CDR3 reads CASSQETASGLSTDTQYF. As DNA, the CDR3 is TGTGCCAGCAGCCAAGAGACGGCTAGCGGGCTTAGCACAGATACGCAGTATTTT.

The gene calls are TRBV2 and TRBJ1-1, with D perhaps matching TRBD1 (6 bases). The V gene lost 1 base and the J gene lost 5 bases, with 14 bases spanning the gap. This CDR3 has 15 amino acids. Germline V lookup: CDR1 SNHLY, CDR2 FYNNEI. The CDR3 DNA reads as TGTGCCAGCAGTGAAGGCAGGGGTCGAATAACTGAAGCTTTCTTT. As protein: CASSEGRGRITEAFF.

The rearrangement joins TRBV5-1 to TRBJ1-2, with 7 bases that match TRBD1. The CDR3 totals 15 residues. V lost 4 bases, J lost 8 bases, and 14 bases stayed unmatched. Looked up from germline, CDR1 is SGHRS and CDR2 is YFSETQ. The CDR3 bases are TGCGCCAGCAGCCCTGGAGAGCGGCAGGGGGGCGGCTACACCTTC. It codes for CASSPGERQGGGYTF.

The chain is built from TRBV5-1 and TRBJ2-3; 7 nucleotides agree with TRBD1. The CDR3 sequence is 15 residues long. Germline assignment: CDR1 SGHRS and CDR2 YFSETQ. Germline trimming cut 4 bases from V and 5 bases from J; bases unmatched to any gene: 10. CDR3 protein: CASSAGGRVEDTQYF. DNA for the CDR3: TGCGCCAGCAGCGCAGGGGGTCGGGTGGAAGATACGCAGTATTTT.

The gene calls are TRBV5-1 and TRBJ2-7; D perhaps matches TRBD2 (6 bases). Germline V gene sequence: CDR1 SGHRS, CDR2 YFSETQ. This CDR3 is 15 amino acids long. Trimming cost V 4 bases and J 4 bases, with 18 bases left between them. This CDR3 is CASSPVGGGKYEQYF. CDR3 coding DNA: TGCGCCAGCAGCCCCGTAGGTGGGGGGAAGTACGAGCAGTACTTC.

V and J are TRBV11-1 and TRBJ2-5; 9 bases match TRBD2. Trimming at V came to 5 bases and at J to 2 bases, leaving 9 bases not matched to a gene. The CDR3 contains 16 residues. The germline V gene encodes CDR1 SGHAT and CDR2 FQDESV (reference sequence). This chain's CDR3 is CASSASSGGGQETQYF. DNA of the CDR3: TGTGCCAGCAGCGCGAGTAGCGGGGGCGGACAAGAGACCCAGTACTTC.

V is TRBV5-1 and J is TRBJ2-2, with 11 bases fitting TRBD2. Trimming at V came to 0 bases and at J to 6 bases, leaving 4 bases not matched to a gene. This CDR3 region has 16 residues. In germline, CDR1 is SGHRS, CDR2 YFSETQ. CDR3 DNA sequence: TGCGCCAGCAGCTTGGGGACTAGCGGGCGTTCCGGGGAGCTGTTTTTT. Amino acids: CASSLGTSGRSGELFF. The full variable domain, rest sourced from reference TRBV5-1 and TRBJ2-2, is KAGVTQTPRYLIKTRGQQVTLSCSPISGHRSVSWYQQTPGQGLQFLFEYFSETQRNKGNFPGRFSGRQFSNSRSEMNVSTLELGDSALYLCASSLGTSGRSGELFFGEGSRLTVL.

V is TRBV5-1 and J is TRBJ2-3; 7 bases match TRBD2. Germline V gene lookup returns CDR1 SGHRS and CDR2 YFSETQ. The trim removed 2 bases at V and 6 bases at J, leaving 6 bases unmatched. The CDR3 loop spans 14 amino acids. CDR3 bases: TGCGCCAGCAGCTTACGGGGGGTAAGGGATACGCAGTATTTT. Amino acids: CASSLRGVRDTQYF. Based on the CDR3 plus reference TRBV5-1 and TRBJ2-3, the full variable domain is KAGVTQTPRYLIKTRGQQVTLSCSPISGHRSVSWYQQTPGQGLQFLFEYFSETQRNKGNFPGRFSGRQFSNSRSEMNVSTLELGDSALYLCASSLRGVRDTQYFGPGTRLTVL.